These 21 T cell receptor beta chains came from one sample sequenced in a study of OX40 agonist ivuxolimab in advanced cancers. Libraries were constructed by the immunoSEQ multiplex PCR assay. Entries here come from immuneACCESS through TCRdb and include only in-frame sequences with V and J called. Some clones fail to appear in such tables; in the studies checked, an unresolved V gene covers under half of the shortfall, and the cause of the remainder is unknown. For this sample there are some 14,000 clones; 80% appear just once. Of the sample, 30% to 45% falls within the top ten clones. The starting material was CD4+ or CD8+ T cells sorted from blood, obtained in a trial of the OX40 agonist ivuxolimab. The receptors shown here come from an adult with an advanced solid tumor such as melanoma, head and neck, liver or kidney cancer.

The rearrangement joins TRBV6-6 to TRBJ1-2; no reliable D call. There are 14 residues in the CDR3. Trimming removed 0 bases at V and 8 bases at J, with 13 bases between. The germline V gene encodes CDR1 MNHNY and CDR2 SVGAGI (reference sequence). CDR3 nucleotides: TGTGCCAGCAGTTACTCGAAAGAGAATGGGGGCTACACCTTC. Its translation is CASSYSKENGGYTF.

CDR3 protein: CASSREQGSTGELFF. The CDR3 bases are TGCGCCAGCAGCCGGGAACAGGGGAGCACCGGGGAGCTGTTTTTT. The chain carries TRBV4-1 and TRBJ2-2; TRBD1 matches at 7 bases. Germline lookup yields CDR1 MGHRA and CDR2 YSYEKL. V lost 4 bases and J lost 4; bases outside the gene matches: 6. CDR3 length: 15 residues.

A remark on this clone: The junction shows a germline mismatch at one end, possibly a read error. V and J are TRBV4-3 and TRBJ2-7, with a weak D call TRBD1 (6 bases). CDR1 and CDR2 (germline): LGHNA, YSLEER. This CDR3 has 15 residues. This CDR3 reads CASSQDGGSYYEQYF. The CDR3 region has the DNA TGCGCCAGCAGCCAAGATGGGGGCAGTTACTACGAACAGTACTTC.

This sequence joins TRBV10-3 and TRBJ2-7; D not certain. Germline CDR1 reads ENHRY; CDR2 reads SYGVKD. Trimming cost V 4 bases and J 4 bases, with 8 bases left between them. The CDR3 extends over 12 amino acids. CDR3: CAISVWGYEQYF. In nucleotides, the CDR3 is TGTGCCATCAGTGTCTGGGGATACGAGCAGTACTTC.

This chain connects TRBV9 to TRBJ1-2; perhaps TRBD1 as D (6 bases). Germline loops: CDR1 SGDLS, CDR2 YYNGEE. This CDR3 region has 13 residues. Trimming shortened V by 3 bases and J by 6 bases, and 12 bases separated the two germline ends. For the CDR3, the DNA is TGTGCCAGCAGCGGCAGGGGTGGGGATGGCTACACCTTC. Its protein product is CASSGRGGDGYTF.

The gene calls are TRBV7-5 and TRBJ1-1; TRBD1, the table's D call, lacks a check against the DNA. TRBV7-5 is reported as a pseudogene. The CDR3 has 14 amino acids. Written as DNA, the CDR3 is TGTGCCAGCAGCTTAGCGACAGGGCGTGCGGAAGCTTTCTTT. Translation: CASSLATGRAEAFF.

This chain uses TRBV4-1 with TRBJ2-7; no definite D call. CDR1 MGHRA and CDR2 YSYEKL come from the germline V gene. Trimming took 0 bases from V and 6 from J, leaving 24 bases between them. The CDR3 sequence is 18 residues long. CDR3 amino acids: CASSQDSMWAPEDSEQYF. CDR3 sequence (DNA): TGCGCCAGCAGCCAAGATAGCATGTGGGCCCCCGAAGATTCCGAGCAGTACTTC.

The V call is TRBV29-1, the J call TRBJ2-1; unclear D gene. The germline CDR1 and CDR2 sequences are SQVTM and ANQGSEA. V was pared by 6 bases and J by 5 bases, with 17 bases between. The CDR3 totals 14 residues. CDR3 loop: CSVLTEFGDNEQFF. In DNA form, the CDR3 reads TGCAGCGTACTCACAGAATTTGGGGACAATGAGCAGTTCTTC.

V usage is TRBV30 and J usage is TRBJ2-7; TRBD2 matches 7 bases. Germline V gene data show CDR1 as GTSNPN and CDR2 as SVGIG (reference sequence). CDR3 length: 14 amino acids. After removal of 5 bases from V and 2 bases from J, the junction contained 9 bases not matched to a gene. The CDR3 loop is CAWGTGEGTYEQYF. The CDR3 bases are TGTGCCTGGGGGACTGGGGAGGGGACCTACGAGCAGTACTTC. Complete variable domain (other parts from reference TRBV30 and TRBJ2-7): SQTIHQWPATLVQPVGSPLSLECTVEGTSNPNLYWYRQAAGRGLQLLFYSVGIGQISSEVPQNLSASRPQDRQFILSSKKLLLSDSGFYLCAWGTGEGTYEQYFGPGTRLTVT.

The chain recombines TRBV10-3 with TRBJ2-7, with D possibly being TRBD1 (6 bases). Germline assignment: CDR1 ENHRY and CDR2 SYGVKD. The CDR3 consists of 14 residues. Trimming cost V 8 bases and J 4 bases, with 18 bases left between them. The CDR3 coding sequence is TGTGCCATCTCCGGTGAGAGTCAGGGGTACGAGCAGTACTTC. It specifies CAISGESQGYEQYF.

The V call is TRBV10-3, the J call TRBJ1-5, with D hard to call. The CDR3 covers 13 residues. Trimming pared 10 bases from V and 1 base from J, leaving 11 bases between. Germline V gene sequence: CDR1 ENHRY, CDR2 SYGVKD. The CDR3 DNA sequence: TGTGCCACCGTGGAGAGGAGCAATCAGCCCCAGCATTTT. This encodes CATVERSNQPQHF.

This rearrangement joins TRBV2 to TRBJ2-2, with no clear D. This CDR3 has 15 amino acids. Trimming left V 6 bases short and J 2 bases short, with 13 bases between. Germline CDR1 reads SNHLY; CDR2 reads FYNNEI. The CDR3 protein is CASRMVQANTGELFF. The CDR3 nucleotides are TGTGCCAGCAGAATGGTACAAGCCAACACCGGGGAGCTGTTTTTT.

The chain is built from TRBV7-9 and TRBJ1-2, with a weak D call TRBD1 (5 bases). CDR3 length: 19 amino acids. V was clipped by 3 bases and J by 5 bases, with 28 bases between them. The germline CDR1 and CDR2 sequences are SEHNR and FQNEAQ (reference sequence). The CDR3: CASSFWEGSNQGFYYGYTF. The CDR3 nucleotides read TGTGCCAGCAGCTTTTGGGAGGGGTCAAATCAGGGTTTCTATTATGGCTACACCTTC. Drawing the rest from reference TRBV7-9 and TRBJ1-2, the complete variable domain is DTGVSQNPRHKITKRGQNVTFRCDPISEHNRLYWYRQTLGQGPEFLTYFQNEAQLEKSRLLSDRFSAERPKGSFSTLEIQRTEQGDSAMYLCASSFWEGSNQGFYYGYTFGSGTRLTVV.

The genes are TRBV7-9 and TRBJ1-2; D may be TRBD1 (6 bases). Trimming left V 4 bases short and J 2 bases short, with 17 bases between. Germline V gives CDR1 SEHNR, CDR2 FQNEAQ (reference sequence). The CDR3 is 16 residues long. CDR3 DNA sequence: TGTGCCAGCAGCTCGGAACAGGGAGTTTGGAACTATGGCTACACCTTC. It specifies CASSSEQGVWNYGYTF.

This clone was detected only once. This chain uses TRBV7-2 with TRBJ1-1; TRBD1 aligns across 10 bases. The CDR3 contains 13 residues. Germline V lookup: CDR1 SGHTA, CDR2 FQGNSA. V trimming: 6 bases; J trimming: 5 bases; junction bases outside the gene matches: 3. DNA of the CDR3: TGTGCCAGCAGTTGGGACAGGGGTACTGAAGCTTTCTTT. Translated: CASSWDRGTEAFF.

The chain is built from TRBV27 and TRBJ1-1, with 9 bases fitting TRBD1. Trimming at V came to 5 bases and at J to 7 bases, leaving 8 bases not matched to a gene. Germline loops: CDR1 MNHEY, CDR2 SMNVEV (reference sequence). This CDR3 is 14 amino acids long. Here the CDR3 DNA reads TGTGCCAGCAGTCTTGGACAGGGGTCGGATGAAGCTTTCTTT. This encodes CASSLGQGSDEAFF.

The CDR3 coding sequence is TGCGCCAGCAGCCAAGATCGGGCAGGCAGGGAGCAGTACTTC. Encoded protein: CASSQDRAGREQYF. The rearrangement links TRBV4-3 to TRBJ2-7, with D unclear. Looked up from germline, CDR1 is LGHNA and CDR2 is YSLEER. The germline V and J ends were trimmed by 0 bases and 7 bases, with 13 bases remaining between them. CDR3 length equals 14 residues.

The gene calls are TRBV7-8 and TRBJ2-2; 7 bases align to TRBD1. The CDR3 covers 16 residues. After removal of 6 bases from V and 3 bases from J, the junction contained 10 bases not matched to a gene. Germline V gene data show CDR1 as SGHVS and CDR2 as FQNEAQ. Here the CDR3 DNA reads TGTGCCAGCAGTAACTACCGGGACAGATACACCGGGGAGCTGTTTTTT. Amino acid sequence: CASSNYRDRYTGELFF.

There are a few counts of this clone. This sequence joins TRBV6-5 and TRBJ2-7; D gene unclear. CDR1 and CDR2 (germline): MNHEY, SVGAGI. Trimming took 4 bases from V and 3 from J, leaving 10 bases between them. This CDR3 has 13 amino acids. The CDR3 region is CASSFRGLYEQYF. Written as DNA, the CDR3 is TGTGCCAGCAGTTTTCGCGGCCTCTACGAGCAGTACTTC.

V is TRBV19 and J is TRBJ1-2; D may be TRBD1 (6 bases). V was cut by 7 bases and J by 6 bases, with 18 bases left in between. CDR1 and CDR2 from the germline V gene are LNHDA and SQIVND (reference sequence). CDR3 size: 14 residues. As DNA, the CDR3 is TGTGCCAGTAAACACGCCTGGGGGGCGAATGGCTACACCTTC. It is translated as CASKHAWGANGYTF.

The V call is TRBV7-2, the J call TRBJ1-1; no firm D call. V lost 3 bases to trimming and J lost 1 base, with 9 bases between them. Germline V gene lookup returns CDR1 SGHTA and CDR2 FQGNSA. There are 14 residues in the CDR3. The CDR3 DNA reads as TGTGCCAGCAGCTTCAATAGGTGGAACACTGAAGCTTTCTTT. Amino acids: CASSFNRWNTEAFF. The entire variable domain, with the rest obtained from reference TRBV7-2 and TRBJ1-1, is as follows: GAGVSQSPSNKVTEKGKDVELRCDPISGHTALYWYRQSLGQGLEFLIYFQGNSAPDKSGLPSDRFSAERTGGSVSTLTIQRTQQEDSAVYLCASSFNRWNTEAFFGQGTRLTVV.